The 21 T cell receptor beta chains in this list originate from one sample, sequenced in a study of neoadjuvant anti-PD-1 for oral cavity cancer. Clones were read by immunoSEQ multiplex PCR, and TCRdb kept only the in-frame ones, dropping some. The sample holds under 85,000 clones, approximately 80% seen once. Specimen: PBMCs, collected before nivolumab (anti-PD-1) treatment. These receptors came from a person aged 35-79 years with oral cavity squamous cell carcinoma.

The chain links TRBV30 to TRBJ2-7, with 11 bases aligning to TRBD1. Germline V CDR1 and CDR2: GTSNPN, SVGIG (reference sequence). Trimming at V came to 0 bases and at J to 2 bases, leaving 3 bases not matched to a gene. This CDR3 is built from 15 residues. The CDR3 coding sequence is TGTGCCTGGAGTGTCGGGACAGGGGGTCCCTACGAGCAGTACTTC. It encodes CAWSVGTGGPYEQYF.

The V call is TRBV30, the J call TRBJ2-3; the D is unclear. Trimming shortened V by 3 bases and J by 2 bases, and 12 bases separated the two germline ends. CDR3 size: 14 residues. Germline CDR1 is GTSNPN and CDR2 is SVGIG (reference sequence). The CDR3 bases are TGTGCCTGGAGGCGGAGCCTTTCCACAGATACGCAGTATTTT. Protein product: CAWRRSLSTDTQYF.

This sequence joins TRBV4-1 and TRBJ2-2; the D is unclear. Germline-derived CDR1 and CDR2 are MGHRA and YSYEKL. With 1 base removed from V and 3 bases from J, the gap between germline ends came to 6 bases. CDR3 length: 14 residues. The CDR3 region has the DNA TGCGCCAGCAGCCAAGTACCGTACACCGGGGAGCTGTTTTTT. Translation: CASSQVPYTGELFF.

V usage is TRBV5-4 and J usage is TRBJ2-5, with 10 bases aligning to TRBD1. Germline assignment: CDR1 SGHNT and CDR2 YYREEE (reference sequence). This CDR3 region has 15 residues. Trimming cost V 4 bases and J 4 bases; bases outside gene matches: 7. CDR3 region: CASSEPGQGRETQYF. The DNA of the CDR3 is TGTGCCAGCAGCGAACCGGGACAGGGGAGAGAGACCCAGTACTTC.

V is TRBV6-1 and J is TRBJ2-3; no reliable D call. The CDR3 is made up of 16 amino acids. Germline CDR1 reads MNHNS; CDR2 reads SASEGT. V lost 0 bases to trimming and J lost 4 bases, with 14 bases between them. CDR3 region: CASSEAQVRRPDTQYF. The CDR3 DNA sequence: TGTGCCAGCAGTGAAGCGCAGGTCCGCAGACCAGATACGCAGTATTTT.

The V gene is TRBV2, the J gene TRBJ1-4; unclear D gene. Per germline, CDR1 SNHLY and CDR2 FYNNEI. V was pared by 4 bases and J by 0 bases, with 15 bases between. The CDR3 length is 17 residues. The chain's CDR3 is CASSASRSIATNEKLFF. Here the CDR3 DNA reads TGTGCCAGCAGTGCATCCCGAAGCATCGCAACTAATGAAAAACTGTTTTTT.

This chain connects TRBV30 to TRBJ2-6; weak D call: TRBD1 (6 bases). The germline gives CDR1 GTSNPN, CDR2 SVGIG (reference sequence). The CDR3 runs 15 residues. V lost 0 bases, J lost 1 base, and 7 bases lay in between. The CDR3, as DNA: TGTGCCTGGAGTGTACAGGGATCTGGGGCCAACGTCCTGACTTTC. Residues: CAWSVQGSGANVLTF. Together with reference TRBV30 and TRBJ2-6, the CDR3 gives the full variable domain: SQTIHQWPATLVQPVGSPLSLECTVEGTSNPNLYWYRQAAGRGLQLLFYSVGIGQISSEVPQNLSASRPQDRQFILSSKKLLLSDSGFYLCAWSVQGSGANVLTFGAGSRLTVL.

The genes are TRBV4-1 and TRBJ2-1; D perhaps matches TRBD1 (5 bases). Germline CDR1 is MGHRA and CDR2 is YSYEKL. Trimming removed 1 base at V and 7 bases at J, with 14 bases between. The CDR3 extends over 15 amino acids. CDR3: CASSQVGAPKNEQFF. CDR3 nucleotides: TGCGCCAGCAGCCAAGTAGGGGCGCCCAAAAATGAGCAGTTCTTC.

The V call is TRBV28, the J call TRBJ2-7; D ambiguous. This CDR3 is built from 12 residues. Trimming pared 5 bases from V and 7 bases from J, leaving 12 bases between. Germline CDR1 MDHEN, CDR2 SYDVKM. CDR3 in amino acids: CASSPSRAEQYF. The DNA for the CDR3 is TGTGCCAGCAGTCCTTCAAGGGCTGAGCAGTACTTC.

The chain recombines TRBV20-1 with TRBJ2-5; D gene uncertain. V was trimmed by 4 bases and J by 3 bases, leaving 6 bases between them. The CDR3 has 11 amino acids. CDR1 and CDR2 (germline): DFQATT, SNEGSKA (reference sequence). CDR3 loop: CSATREETQYF. Written as DNA, the CDR3 is TGCAGTGCTACTAGGGAAGAGACCCAGTACTTC.

This chain connects TRBV5-1 to TRBJ1-1; 9 bases map to TRBD1. The V segment lost 5 bases and the J segment 5 bases; nucleotides outside the gene matches: 10. Germline assignment: CDR1 SGHRS and CDR2 YFSETQ. This CDR3 region has 15 residues. The CDR3 sequence: CASSQRTGDMTEAFF. The CDR3 DNA sequence: TGCGCCAGCAGTCAGAGGACAGGGGACATGACTGAAGCTTTCTTT.

The genes are TRBV2 and TRBJ2-7; 8 bases line up with TRBD1. The CDR3 contains 14 residues. CDR1 is SNHLY, CDR2 FYNNEI, per germline. V was clipped by 7 bases and J by 3 bases; unmatched bases: 8. As DNA, the CDR3 is TGTGCCAGCATTGGACAGGGAAAGGGCTACGAGCAGTACTTC. Translating it yields CASIGQGKGYEQYF.

V is TRBV4-2 and J is TRBJ2-7; perhaps TRBD1 as D (6 bases). V lost 0 bases, J lost 6 bases, and 12 bases lay in between. The CDR3 is 14 amino acids. Germline CDR1 is LGHNA and CDR2 is YNFKEQ. The DNA for the CDR3 is TGTGCCAGCAGCCAAGAACCCCAGGGGTCCGAGCAGTACTTC. It translates to CASSQEPQGSEQYF.

Points on this clone: An end of the junction differs from the germline gene, which may be a read error. The chain uses TRBV27 and TRBJ2-7; D remains ambiguous. The germline CDR1 and CDR2 sequences are MNHEY and SMNVEV (reference sequence). This CDR3 region has 17 residues. The CDR3 nucleotides are TGTGCCAGCAGCTTATTAAAGGGTGGCAGTGGGGCCTACGAGCAGTACTTC. Its translation: CASSLLKGGSGAYEQYF.

This clone was observed a single time. V is TRBV5-4 and J is TRBJ2-7; 8 nucleotides align to TRBD1. Trimming took 4 bases from V and 0 from J; bases not matched to a gene: 9. Germline V gene data show CDR1 as SGHNT and CDR2 as YYREEE (reference sequence). The CDR3 extends over 16 amino acids. The CDR3 nucleotides read TGTGCCAGCAGCGGAGGGGGACAGGAGAGCTCCTACGAGCAGTACTTC. Amino acid sequence: CASSGGGQESSYEQYF.

This clone was seen just once. The chain is built from TRBV9 and TRBJ2-7, with D perhaps given as TRBD1 or TRBD2 (5 bases each). CDR1 SGDLS and CDR2 YYNGEE come from the germline V gene. The CDR3 has 15 residues. V lost 2 bases and J lost 4, with 16 bases in between. The CDR3 coding sequence is TGTGCCAGCAGCGTTACCCCCGAGGGGTTTTACGAGCAGTACTTC. Translation: CASSVTPEGFYEQYF.

The rearrangement uses TRBV19 and TRBJ2-1; 8 positions match TRBD1. Losses at the gene ends were 4 bases for V and 9 bases for J; bases not matched to a gene: 11. Germline assignment: CDR1 LNHDA and CDR2 SQIVND (reference sequence). The CDR3 has 15 amino acids. Written as DNA, the CDR3 is TGTGCCAGTAGTACCCTCGCAGGGGGCGCAGGTGAGCAGTTCTTC. Translating gives CASSTLAGGAGEQFF. The whole variable domain, filled in from reference TRBV19 and TRBJ2-1, reads DGGITQSPKYLFRKEGQNVTLSCEQNLNHDAMYWYRQDPGQGLRLIYYSQIVNDFQKGDIAEGYSVSREKKESFPLTVTSAQKNPTAFYLCASSTLAGGAGEQFFGPGTRLTVL.

This rearrangement joins TRBV9 to TRBJ2-1; TRBD2 matches at 13 bases. There are 17 residues in the CDR3. Germline values: CDR1 SGDLS, CDR2 YYNGEE. V was clipped by 3 bases and J by 9 bases; unmatched bases: 12. This chain's CDR3 is CASSAPPGLAGASEQFF. The CDR3, as DNA: TGTGCCAGCAGCGCGCCGCCCGGACTAGCGGGAGCTAGTGAGCAGTTCTTC. Using reference TRBV9 and TRBJ2-1 for the parts outside the CDR3, the full variable domain is DSGVTQTPKHLITATGQRVTLRCSPRSGDLSVYWYQQSLDQGLQFLIQYYNGEERAKGNILERFSAQQFPDLHSELNLSSLELGDSALYFCASSAPPGLAGASEQFFGPGTRLTVL.

This chain connects TRBV27 to TRBJ1-1; D not certain. Germline CDR1 MNHEY, CDR2 SMNVEV (reference sequence). Trimming removed 2 bases at V and 3 bases at J, with 7 bases between. This CDR3 contains 13 residues. DNA for the CDR3: TGTGCCAGCAGTTTAATTAAGGACACTGAAGCTTTCTTT. It translates to CASSLIKDTEAFF.

This chain links TRBV5-8 with TRBJ2-2; unclear D gene. The CDR3 is 13 residues long. Trimming took 0 bases from V and 5 from J, leaving 5 bases between them. CDR1 SGHTS and CDR2 YDEGEE come from the germline V gene. In DNA form, the CDR3 reads TGTGCCAGCAGCTTGGTGGAGACCGGGGAGCTGTTTTTT. This gives the protein CASSLVETGELFF.

V usage is TRBV13 and J usage is TRBJ2-7; D assignment may be TRBD1 or TRBD2 (5 bases each). The germline V gene has CDR1 PRHDT and CDR2 FYEKMQ (reference sequence). The CDR3 totals 14 residues. Trimming removed 5 bases at V and 4 bases at J, with 15 bases between. For the CDR3, the DNA is TGTGCCAGCAGCCCCGGGACGCCTAGTTACGAGCAGTACTTC. Protein: CASSPGTPSYEQYF. The full variable domain, rest sourced from reference TRBV13 and TRBJ2-7, is AAGVIQSPRHLIKEKRETATLKCYPIPRHDTVYWYQQGPGQDPQFLISFYEKMQSDKGSIPDRFSAQQFSDYHSELNMSSLELGDSALYFCASSPGTPSYEQYFGPGTRLTVT.